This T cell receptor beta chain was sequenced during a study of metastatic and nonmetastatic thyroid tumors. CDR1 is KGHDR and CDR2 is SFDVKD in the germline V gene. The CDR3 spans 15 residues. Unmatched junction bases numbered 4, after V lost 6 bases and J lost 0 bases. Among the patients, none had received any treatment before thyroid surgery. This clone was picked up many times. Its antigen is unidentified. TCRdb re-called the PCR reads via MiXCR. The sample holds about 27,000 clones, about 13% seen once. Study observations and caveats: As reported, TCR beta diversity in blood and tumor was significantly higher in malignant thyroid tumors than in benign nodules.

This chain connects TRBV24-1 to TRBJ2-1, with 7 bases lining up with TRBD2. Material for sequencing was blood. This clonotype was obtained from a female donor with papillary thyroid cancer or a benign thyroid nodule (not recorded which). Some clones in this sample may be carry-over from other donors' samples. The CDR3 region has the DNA TGTGCCACCAGTTCTAGCGGTTCCTCCTACAATGAGCAGTTCTTC. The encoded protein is CATSSSGSSYNEQFF.